These 23 T cell receptor beta chains were sequenced from one sample in a study of cytomegalovirus exposure and HLA in healthy donors listed by TCRdb under 2017. Libraries were built with the immunoSEQ multiplex PCR assay. For the multiplex PCR, a mixture combining 60 forward primers for TCR Vbeta segments and 13 reverse primers for TCR Jbeta segments was used. TCRdb provides this immuneACCESS table in a form limited to in-frame rearrangements. Some clones are lacking; in checked studies, under half of them reflect an unresolved V gene, and why the rest are absent is not known. The sample includes about 88,000 clones, with approximately 80% observed a single time. The top ten hold 2.7% of the sample. Sequencing was done on a sample of PBMCs. All receptors come from a man younger than 40 in good health and CMV-seronegative.

This chain connects TRBV27 to TRBJ1-2, with 9 positions matching TRBD1. Germline V gives CDR1 MNHEY, CDR2 SMNVEV (reference sequence). The ends lost 0 bases at V and 3 bases at J; junction bases unmatched: 5. CDR3 size: 16 residues. The CDR3 spells CASSLSGTGFDYGYTF. CDR3 bases: TGTGCCAGCAGTTTATCGGGGACAGGGTTCGACTATGGCTACACCTTC.

The chain couples TRBV2 to TRBJ2-7, with D unresolved. CDR3 length: 12 residues. The germline V gene encodes CDR1 SNHLY and CDR2 FYNNEI. The ends were cut back, 5 bases at V and 1 base at J, with 6 bases in the middle. The CDR3 sequence is CASSPLSYEQYF. The CDR3 nucleotides read TGTGCCAGCAGTCCTCTTTCCTACGAGCAGTACTTC.

The rearrangement joins TRBV6-5 to TRBJ1-1; D might be TRBD1 (5 bases). V gave up 5 bases and J gave up 7 bases, with 14 bases separating them. This CDR3 has 13 amino acids. Germline lookup yields CDR1 MNHEY and CDR2 SVGAGI. CDR3 sequence (DNA): TGTGCCAGCAGTCAAGGTGGGGCCGTTGAAGCTTTCTTT. Translation gives CASSQGGAVEAFF.

The J gene is TRBJ1-2, the V gene TRBV28; D unresolved. V was shortened by 4 bases and J by 2 bases, with 11 bases between the two germline ends. The CDR3 totals 14 residues. Germline V gene data show CDR1 as MDHEN and CDR2 as SYDVKM. Here the CDR3 reads CASSSPPGNYGYTF. The DNA of the CDR3 is TGTGCCAGCAGTTCTCCACCAGGAAACTATGGCTACACCTTC.

This chain links TRBV29-1 with TRBJ2-2; D possibly corresponds to TRBD2 (6 bases). Germline-derived CDR1 and CDR2 are SQVTM and ANQGSEA. This CDR3 is 14 amino acids long. V was cut by 7 bases and J by 0 bases, with 12 bases left in between. The CDR3 nucleotides are TGCAGCGCCCGGGGGTATTCGAACACCGGGGAGCTGTTTTTT. This gives the protein CSARGYSNTGELFF.

V usage is TRBV9 and J usage is TRBJ1-5; D might be TRBD1 (5 bases). Trimming took off 2 bases at V and 6 bases at J, with 9 bases between the two ends. Germline V lookup: CDR1 SGDLS, CDR2 YYNGEE. This CDR3 comprises 13 residues. The DNA for the CDR3 is TGTGCCAGCAGCGTGGGGCGGGGTCAGCCCCAGCATTTT. It translates to CASSVGRGQPQHF.

The chain employs TRBV5-1 and TRBJ1-6, with D possibly TRBD1 on 5 matching bases. The length of the CDR3 is 18 residues. Germline CDR1 is SGHRS and CDR2 is YFSETQ. Trimming removed 4 bases at V and 6 bases at J, with 23 bases between. This CDR3 is CASSAPRQTKGFNSPLHF. The CDR3 DNA is TGCGCCAGCAGCGCTCCTCGACAGACGAAAGGTTTTAATTCACCCCTCCACTTT.

This chain joins TRBV11-1 and TRBJ1-2; a weak D match, TRBD1 (5 bases). The CDR3 totals 15 residues. Germline V gives CDR1 SGHAT, CDR2 FQDESV (reference sequence). The V gene lost 1 base and the J gene lost 4 bases, with 13 bases spanning the gap. Here the CDR3 reads CASSLGLGDPYGYTF. CDR3 coding DNA: TGTGCCAGCAGCTTAGGCCTAGGGGATCCCTATGGCTACACCTTC.

This chain connects TRBV6-7 to TRBJ2-5; D possibly corresponds to TRBD1 (6 bases). TRBV6-7 is labeled an ORF, and its function is uncertain. V lost 8 bases and J 4 bases, leaving 20 bases between the germline ends. The CDR3 sequence is 15 residues long. CDR3 sequence: CASPSKTGLGETQYF. In nucleotides, the CDR3 is TGTGCCAGCCCATCGAAAACAGGGCTGGGAGAGACCCAGTACTTC.

The chain recombines TRBV27 with TRBJ2-7; no reliable D call. This CDR3 region has 15 residues. V gave up 4 bases and J gave up 3 bases, with 16 bases separating them. Per the germline V gene, CDR1 is MNHEY and CDR2 is SMNVEV (reference sequence). The CDR3 bases are TGTGCCAGCAGTTGGGCCCTGTCACTGGGCTACGAGCAGTACTTC. Translated, it gives CASSWALSLGYEQYF.

The V and J genes are TRBV7-6 and TRBJ2-5; D possibly corresponds to TRBD2 (5 bases). The ends were cut back, 1 base at V and 7 bases at J, with 10 bases in the middle. The germline V gene has CDR1 SGHVS and CDR2 FNYEAQ. The CDR3 runs 13 residues. The CDR3 loop reads CASSLGGYGTQYF. As DNA, the CDR3 is TGTGCCAGCAGCTTAGGAGGGTATGGGACCCAGTACTTC.

The chain couples TRBV4-2 to TRBJ2-5; perhaps TRBD2 as D (5 bases). The V end lost 2 bases, the J end lost 4 bases, and 8 bases lay between the germline ends. CDR1 and CDR2 from the germline V gene are LGHNA and YNFKEQ. The CDR3 runs to 13 residues. For the CDR3, the DNA is TGTGCCAGCAGCCAACTACGGGGAGAGACCCAGTACTTC. This encodes CASSQLRGETQYF.

V gene TRBV6-5 combines with J gene TRBJ2-2; D possibly corresponds to TRBD2 (6 bases). The germline CDR1 and CDR2 sequences are MNHEY and SVGAGI. This CDR3 contains 13 residues. Trimming removed 7 bases from V and 2 bases from J, with 8 bases in between. Written as DNA, the CDR3 is TGTGCCAGCACGGGGGAAAACACCGGGGAGCTGTTTTTT. As protein: CASTGENTGELFF.

There are a few counts of this clone. The J gene is TRBJ1-1, the V gene TRBV21-1; the D call of TRBD1 is as the table states it, not checked on the DNA. TRBV21-1 constitutes a pseudogene. The CDR3 has 16 amino acids. The CDR3 DNA reads TGTGCCAGCAGCAAAGGTGGCACAGGGTATGACACTGAAGCTTTCTTT. Its translation is CASSKGGTGYDTEAFF.

The V and J genes are TRBV7-3 and TRBJ2-5, with D possibly matching TRBD1 (6 bases). Trimming removed 5 bases at V and 5 bases at J, with 15 bases between. The CDR3 sequence is 14 residues long. The germline V gene has CDR1 SGHTA and CDR2 FQGTGA. The CDR3 bases are TGTGCCAGCAGCCCACGACAAGGGGGTGAGACCCAGTACTTC. The encoded protein is CASSPRQGGETQYF.

The chain uses TRBV5-8 and TRBJ2-1; a weak D match, TRBD1 (6 bases). Looked up from germline, CDR1 is SGHTS and CDR2 is YDEGEE. The germline V and J ends were trimmed by 4 bases and 6 bases, with 20 bases remaining between them. The CDR3 length is 16 residues. CDR3 region: CASSPGTLMVINEQFF. In nucleotides, the CDR3 is TGTGCCAGCAGCCCGGGGACACTAATGGTGATCAATGAGCAGTTCTTC.

The chain joins TRBV7-9 to TRBJ2-2, with D possibly TRBD1 on 6 matching bases. CDR1 and CDR2 from the germline V gene are SEHNR and FQNEAQ (reference sequence). Trimming stripped 2 bases from V and 6 bases from J, with 10 bases between. CDR3 length equals 14 residues. CDR3 sequence reads: CASSLFGQPGELFF. CDR3 nucleotide sequence: TGTGCCAGCAGCTTATTTGGACAGCCCGGGGAGCTGTTTTTT.

The chain recombines TRBV30 with TRBJ2-2; D possibly corresponds to TRBD1 (6 bases). Trimming pared 2 bases from V and 4 bases from J, leaving 14 bases between. Germline CDR1 GTSNPN, CDR2 SVGIG (reference sequence). The CDR3 consists of 15 residues. The CDR3 is CAWSWVRGSTGELFF. The CDR3 bases are TGTGCCTGGAGTTGGGTCAGGGGCAGCACCGGGGAGCTGTTTTTT.

The chain couples TRBV30 to TRBJ1-4, with TRBD1 as a possible D gene (6 bases). This CDR3 has 13 residues. The V gene lost 4 bases and the J gene lost 4 bases, with 10 bases spanning the gap. Germline loops: CDR1 GTSNPN, CDR2 SVGIG (reference sequence). This CDR3 is CAWNLGGNEKLFF. The CDR3 bases are TGTGCCTGGAATTTAGGGGGTAATGAAAAACTGTTTTTT.

The chain is built from TRBV6-1 and TRBJ2-2, with 8 nucleotides matching TRBD2. The junction had 6 bases not matched to a gene; V was cut back by 5 bases and J by 4 bases. The CDR3 is 15 amino acids. CDR1 MNHNS and CDR2 SASEGT come from the germline V gene. In nucleotides, the CDR3 is TGTGCCAGCAGTTCCGGGACTAGGGGCACCGGGGAGCTGTTTTTT. Amino acid sequence: CASSSGTRGTGELFF.

The V and J genes are TRBV28 and TRBJ1-5; 12 nucleotides line up with TRBD1. The germline CDR1 and CDR2 sequences are MDHEN and SYDVKM. The CDR3 has 16 amino acids. V lost 8 bases to trimming and J lost 1 base; unmatched junction nucleotides: 6. The CDR3 bases are TGTGCCAGCGTGGGACAGGGGGCTCGGAGCAATCAGCCCCAGCATTTT. Translating gives CASVGQGARSNQPQHF.

This clone came up once. The CDR3 spells CASSHRLGSYEQYF. The CDR3 DNA is TGTGCCAGCAGCCACCGACTTGGATCCTACGAGCAGTACTTC. This chain joins TRBV6-6 and TRBJ2-7, with D uncertain. The germline V gene has CDR1 MNHNY and CDR2 SVGAGI (reference sequence). CDR3 size: 14 residues. Trimming took 6 bases from V and 1 from J, leaving 13 bases between them.

The rearrangement uses TRBV18 and TRBJ1-3, with TRBD1 as a possible D gene (5 bases). With 2 bases removed from V and 0 bases from J, the gap between germline ends came to 11 bases. The germline V gene encodes CDR1 KGHSH and CDR2 LQKENI. The CDR3 is 16 residues long. The CDR3 loop is CASSPRDSSSGNTIYF. The CDR3 nucleotides read TGTGCCAGCTCACCAAGGGACTCCTCCTCTGGAAACACCATATATTTT.